This T cell receptor (beta chain) is from a study of blood T cell repertoires in COVID-19. Study background: Collection of acute and convalescent COVID-19 samples took place in the United States, Italy and Spain. PBMCs, B-cell-depleted T cells, or T cells provided the cDNA or gDNA that made up the material.

Authors' data handling: Cell counts per sample came from amplifying reference gene primers. This table comes from immunoSEQ multiplex PCR, and its TCRdb copy is limited to in-frame clones, with some not included. The V and J calls and clone size were taken over from that table, and D and trimming were inferred from the DNA. Among 65,000 to 85,000 clones listed, about 70% were seen once. This CDR3 comprises 14 residues. The germline gives CDR1 SGHNT, CDR2 YYREEE (reference sequence). V trimming: 6 bases; J trimming: 5 bases; junction bases outside the gene matches: 8. The chain is built from TRBV5-4 and TRBJ1-1, with 9 bases aligning to TRBD1. Sequences were obtained from peripheral blood. The source of this sequence is a man in his forties or fifties with active or convalescent COVID-19. The CDR3 DNA sequence: TGTGCCAGCAACTTACAGGGGGCGGGTACTGAAGCTTTCTTT. Encoded protein: CASNLQGAGTEAFF.